These 20 T cell receptor beta chains originate from one sample sequenced in a study of blood T cell repertoires in COVID-19. Sequencing was performed with immunoSEQ multiplex PCR; in TCRdb, only in-frame clones are kept and a portion is missing. The table lists around 200,000 clones, approximately 85% of them singletons. The specimen sequenced was peripheral blood. These TCRs come from a woman over 75 with acute or convalescent COVID-19.

This clone was counted only a few times. The V gene is TRBV2, the J gene TRBJ1-5, with a weak D call TRBD1 (6 bases). The CDR3 has 15 residues. Looked up from germline, CDR1 is SNHLY and CDR2 is FYNNEI. The V end was cut by 5 bases, the J end by 6 bases, with 17 bases between. For the CDR3, the DNA is TGTGCCAGCAGTTCATGGGGGCTTCTAGGTCAGCCCCAGCATTTT. Encoded protein: CASSSWGLLGQPQHF.

The genes are TRBV3-1 (or the pseudogene TRBV3-2) and TRBJ2-3; D is ambiguous. The CDR3 sequence is 12 residues long. Trimming removed 1 base from V and 11 bases from J, with 10 bases in between. Germline V gene lookup returns CDR1 LGHDT and CDR2 YNNKEL (reference sequence). The DNA of the CDR3 is TGTGCCAGCAGCCAAGCAAGAGAGCGGCAGTATTTT. Amino acid sequence: CASSQARERQYF.

The V and J genes are TRBV27 and TRBJ1-1, with 8 bases that match TRBD1. Germline-derived CDR1 and CDR2 are MNHEY and SMNVEV (reference sequence). The CDR3 length is 15 residues. With 6 bases clipped from V and 3 bases from J, the junction kept 9 bases outside the gene matches. CDR3 residues: CASRRSTGVDTEAFF. DNA of the CDR3: TGTGCCAGCAGGAGATCGACAGGGGTCGACACTGAAGCTTTCTTT.

This chain connects TRBV5-6 to TRBJ2-5; 7 nucleotides line up with TRBD1. Germline assignment: CDR1 SGHDT and CDR2 YYEEEE. This CDR3 spans 14 amino acids. V was pared by 2 bases and J by 2 bases, with 3 bases of the junction left unmatched. CDR3 nucleotides: TGTGCCAGCAGCTTTTTGGACAGGCAAGAGACCCAGTACTTC. This codes for CASSFLDRQETQYF.

There are a few counts of this clone. The gene calls are TRBV7-2 and TRBJ2-7, with 12 bases aligning to TRBD2. CDR3 length: 16 residues. The V gene end was trimmed by 3 bases and the J gene end by 4 bases; junction bases not matched to a gene: 7. Germline-derived CDR1 and CDR2 are SGHTA and FQGNSA. In DNA form, the CDR3 reads TGTGCCAGCAGCTTCGGACTAGCGGGGAGCAGTTACGAGCAGTACTTC. Its translation: CASSFGLAGSSYEQYF.

The chain recombines TRBV27 with TRBJ1-1; a possible D gene is TRBD1 (5 bases). V was clipped by 4 bases and J by 3 bases, with 15 bases between them. This CDR3 spans 15 amino acids. Per germline, CDR1 MNHEY and CDR2 SMNVEV (reference sequence). CDR3 nucleotides: TGTGCCAGCAGTTCCCCCCCAGGGTATTACACTGAAGCTTTCTTT. It specifies CASSSPPGYYTEAFF.

This sequence joins TRBV30 and TRBJ1-2, with 12 bases matching TRBD1. Germline lookup yields CDR1 GTSNPN and CDR2 SVGIG (reference sequence). The CDR3 covers 16 residues. V lost 4 bases and J lost 3; bases outside the gene matches: 9. The CDR3 sequence is CAWTKGTGGAYYGYTF. The CDR3 DNA follows: TGTGCCTGGACTAAAGGGACAGGGGGCGCGTACTATGGCTACACCTTC.

The V call is TRBV24-1, the J call TRBJ2-6; D not certain. This CDR3 is 16 amino acids long. From germline, CDR1 is KGHDR and CDR2 SFDVKD. Trimming cost V 4 bases and J 1 base, with 10 bases left between them. The chain's CDR3 is CATSEAHSSGANVLTF. In DNA, the CDR3 is TGTGCCACCAGTGAGGCACATTCTTCTGGGGCCAACGTCCTGACTTTC.

This rearrangement joins TRBV9 to TRBJ2-2; TRBD1 matches at 8 bases. Trimming at V came to 5 bases and at J to 1 base, leaving 1 base not matched to a gene. CDR3 size: 14 residues. Germline CDR1 SGDLS, CDR2 YYNGEE. The CDR3 nucleotides are TGTGCCAGCAGGGACAGGGTGAACACCGGGGAGCTGTTTTTT. It is translated as CASRDRVNTGELFF.

The V call is TRBV7-2, the J call TRBJ2-5, with TRBD1 as a possible D gene (7 bases). This CDR3 has 14 residues. Per germline, CDR1 SGHTA and CDR2 FQGNSA. V shed 4 bases and J shed 2 bases, with 11 bases lying between them. The CDR3 region is CASSWRGRQETQYF. The CDR3 bases are TGTGCCAGCAGCTGGAGGGGGCGACAAGAGACCCAGTACTTC.

The gene calls are TRBV28 and TRBJ2-2; 10 bases are shared with TRBD1. The CDR3 is 17 residues long. The V gene's germline CDR1 is MDHEN and CDR2 SYDVKM. V lost 5 bases to trimming and J lost 0 bases; unmatched junction nucleotides: 6. CDR3 residues: CASSVTGGSPNTGELFF. DNA of the CDR3: TGTGCCAGCAGTGTGACAGGGGGCTCTCCGAACACCGGGGAGCTGTTTTTT.

The chain is built from TRBV4-3 and TRBJ2-7; weak D call: TRBD2 (5 bases). The ends were cut back, 0 bases at V and 2 bases at J, with 11 bases in the middle. In germline, CDR1 is LGHNA, CDR2 YSLEER. The CDR3 contains 15 residues. This CDR3 is CASSQDRRQAYEQYF. The CDR3, as DNA: TGCGCCAGCAGCCAAGATCGGAGGCAAGCCTACGAGCAGTACTTC.

This chain uses TRBV12-5 with TRBJ1-6; the match to TRBD1 covers 8 bases. Losses at the gene ends were 1 base for V and 7 bases for J; bases not matched to a gene: 6. Germline V gene sequence: CDR1 LGHNT, CDR2 FRNRAP. The CDR3 runs 16 residues. The CDR3 sequence: CASGLARQGINSPLHF. CDR3 coding DNA: TGTGCTAGTGGTTTGGCGCGACAGGGGATCAATTCACCCCTCCACTTT. Filled out from reference TRBV12-5 and TRBJ1-6, the complete variable domain reads DARVTQTPRHKVTEMGQEVTMRCQPILGHNTVFWYRQTMMQGLELLAYFRNRAPLDDSGMPKDRFSAEMPDATLATLKIQPSEPRDSAVYFCASGLARQGINSPLHFGNGTRLTVT.

This CDR3 is CASRLEGGGRGRNSPLHF. Here the CDR3 DNA reads TGTGCAAGTCGCTTAGAAGGCGGGGGGCGCGGGAGGAATTCACCCCTCCACTTT. The chain combines TRBV12-2 with TRBJ1-6. TRBV12-2 is a listed pseudogene. The CDR3 has 18 amino acids.

The chain carries TRBV18 and TRBJ1-4, with a tentative D call TRBD1 (5 bases). Trimming removed 3 bases from V and 7 bases from J, with 15 bases in between. CDR1 is KGHSH, CDR2 LQKENI, per germline. This CDR3 is built from 15 residues. This CDR3 reads CASSPGRGGGEKLFF. The CDR3 DNA follows: TGTGCCAGCTCACCTGGGAGGGGAGGAGGTGAAAAACTGTTTTTT.

A word on this clone: Other nucleotide sequences from this sample produce the same CDR3. The chain recombines TRBV28 with TRBJ1-5; unclear D gene. The CDR3 is 12 amino acids. Germline V gene lookup returns CDR1 MDHEN and CDR2 SYDVKM. V shed 5 bases and J shed 7 bases, with 9 bases lying between them. CDR3 protein: CASSLLRQPQHF. Here the CDR3 DNA reads TGTGCCAGCAGTCTCCTTCGGCAGCCCCAGCATTTT.

This clone appeared a few times. This chain joins TRBV19 and TRBJ2-1, with 13 bases identical to TRBD2. This CDR3 has 16 amino acids. Germline values: CDR1 LNHDA, CDR2 SQIVND (reference sequence). V shed 5 bases, J shed 9 bases, and the junction held 10 bases outside the gene matches. CDR3 in DNA: TGTGCCAGTAGTCTCCGAGTACTAGCGGGAGGGCCTGAGCAGTTCTTC. Translation gives CASSLRVLAGGPEQFF.

This clone was counted only a few times. The V gene is TRBV19, the J gene TRBJ1-2, with D possibly being TRBD1 (6 bases). The CDR3 totals 15 residues. Germline CDR1 reads LNHDA; CDR2 reads SQIVND (reference sequence). The ends were cut back, 5 bases at V and 5 bases at J, with 18 bases in the middle. CDR3 protein: CASSRNRDTKYGYTF. The CDR3 bases are TGTGCCAGTAGTCGCAACAGGGATACCAAGTATGGCTACACCTTC. The full variable domain, its missing parts supplied by reference TRBV19 and TRBJ1-2, is DGGITQSPKYLFRKEGQNVTLSCEQNLNHDAMYWYRQDPGQGLRLIYYSQIVNDFQKGDIAEGYSVSREKKESFPLTVTSAQKNPTAFYLCASSRNRDTKYGYTFGSGTRLTVV.

The V gene is TRBV6-5, the J gene TRBJ2-7; TRBD2 matches 7 bases. With 10 bases clipped from V and 3 bases from J, the junction kept 15 bases outside the gene matches. Germline CDR1 reads MNHEY; CDR2 reads SVGAGI. This CDR3 has 15 amino acids. CDR3 loop: CATKVGSGTDYEQYF. In nucleotides, the CDR3 is TGTGCCACCAAAGTAGGCAGCGGGACGGACTACGAGCAGTACTTC.

This chain connects TRBV6-1 to TRBJ2-4; D is possibly TRBD1 (6 bases). Germline V gene data show CDR1 as MNHNS and CDR2 as SASEGT. Trimming took 3 bases from V and 6 from J, leaving 12 bases between them. This CDR3 region has 14 residues. The CDR3 bases are TGTGCCAGCAGTGATACAGGGTTCGTAAACATTCAGTACTTC. Protein product: CASSDTGFVNIQYF.